A single sample gave rise to the 30 T cell receptor beta chains below, sequenced in a study of identical twins. One entry per CDR3 protein results from TCRdb running MiXCR on the 5' RACE reads. This table has around 670,000 distinct CDR3 sequences, less than 7% appearing once. The sample taken for sequencing was naive T cells sorted from blood. The receptors originated from a man aged 18 to 30 in good health.

This clonotype has a count of ten or more. The chain uses TRBV5-8 and TRBJ1-4; 10 positions match TRBD1. This CDR3 spans 14 amino acids. CDR1 is SGHTS, CDR2 YDEGEE, per germline. J gave up 7 bases and V 2 bases, and 2 bases lay outside the gene matches. The CDR3 region is CASSFGQGGEKLFF. Here the CDR3 DNA reads TGTGCCAGCAGCTTTGGACAGGGGGGTGAAAAACTGTTTTTT.

This clonotype was recorded at least ten times. V gene TRBV5-1 combines with J gene TRBJ2-3, with TRBD1 matching 12 bases. Germline loops: CDR1 SGHRS, CDR2 YFSETQ. With V trimmed by 3 bases and J by 3 bases, 11 bases remained unmatched. This CDR3 spans 18 amino acids. The chain's CDR3 is CASSSRDRGLPSTDTQYF. DNA for the CDR3: TGCGCCAGCAGCTCCCGGGACAGGGGGCTTCCGTCTACAGATACGCAGTATTTT.

This clonotype was seen more than once but under ten times. J is TRBJ1-5 and V is TRBV20-1, with D tentatively TRBD1 (5 bases). The V gene's germline CDR1 is DFQATT and CDR2 SNEGSKA (reference sequence). The CDR3 sequence is 17 residues long. V was pared by 0 bases and J by 2 bases, with 17 bases between. In nucleotides, the CDR3 is TGCAGTGCTAGAGATAGACGTGGCCAACAGGGCAATCAGCCCCAGCATTTT. Protein sequence: CSARDRRGQQGNQPQHF.

This clonotype was counted a few times. The chain links TRBV5-1 to TRBJ1-1; D not certain. The CDR3 runs to 15 residues. Trimming cost V 4 bases and J 1 base, with 14 bases left between them. The germline V gene encodes CDR1 SGHRS and CDR2 YFSETQ. The CDR3 reads CASSPRPSWNTEAFF. CDR3 nucleotide sequence: TGCGCCAGCAGCCCACGACCGAGCTGGAACACTGAAGCTTTCTTT.

This clonotype was found a few times. The V call is TRBV4-3, the J call TRBJ2-1; the D gene could be TRBD1 or TRBD2 (5 bases each). V was clipped by 3 bases and J by 0 bases, with 21 bases between them. The CDR3 has 19 residues. Per the germline V gene, CDR1 is LGHNA and CDR2 is YSLEER. The CDR3 spells CASSQEVPQGGYSYNEQFF. Written as DNA, the CDR3 is TGCGCCAGCAGCCAGGAGGTTCCCCAGGGCGGGTACTCCTACAATGAGCAGTTCTTC.

This clonotype showed up many times. This chain joins TRBV20-1 and TRBJ2-5; the D call may be TRBD1 or TRBD2 (5 bases each). This CDR3 comprises 16 residues. Germline CDR1 DFQATT, CDR2 SNEGSKA (reference sequence). V was cut by 6 bases and J by 3 bases, with 23 bases left in between. The CDR3 bases are TGCAGTGCGATTACTAGTTCTATCGGGACGGAAGAGACCCAGTACTTC. This sequence encodes CSAITSSIGTEETQYF.

This clonotype was detected ten times or more. The V and J genes are TRBV9 and TRBJ2-1, with D possibly being TRBD2 (6 bases). This CDR3 has 15 amino acids. Trimming shortened V by 3 bases and J by 2 bases, and 12 bases separated the two germline ends. Germline V gene data show CDR1 as SGDLS and CDR2 as YYNGEE. The CDR3 reads CASSGSGFTYNEQFF. Here the CDR3 DNA reads TGTGCCAGCAGCGGTAGCGGTTTTACCTACAATGAGCAGTTCTTC.

This CDR3 reads CASSLSAERGVEQYF. The CDR3 nucleotides are TGTGCCAGCAGCTTAAGTGCGGAAAGGGGAGTCGAGCAGTACTTC. The chain joins TRBV11-3 to TRBJ2-7; possibly TRBD1 or TRBD2 for D (5 bases each). This CDR3 region has 15 residues. With 2 bases removed from V and 6 bases from J, the gap between germline ends came to 17 bases. Per germline, CDR1 SGHNT and CDR2 YENEEA.

The rearrangement uses TRBV3-1 and TRBJ1-4; D remains ambiguous. Germline V gene sequence: CDR1 LGHDT, CDR2 YNNKEL (reference sequence). Trimming stripped 1 base from V and 8 bases from J, with 8 bases between. The CDR3 contains 13 residues. The chain's CDR3 is CASSQAGIEKLFF. The CDR3 DNA follows: TGTGCCAGCAGCCAAGCCGGGATAGAAAAACTGTTTTTT.

The chain carries TRBV5-1 and TRBJ2-6; D unclear. The germline V gene has CDR1 SGHRS and CDR2 YFSETQ. Trimming removed 2 bases at V and 0 bases at J, with 6 bases between. CDR3 length: 15 residues. The CDR3 nucleotides read TGCGCCAGCAGCTTATATATCTCTGGGGCCAACGTCCTGACTTTC. It encodes CASSLYISGANVLTF.

V is TRBV2 and J is TRBJ2-3, with a tentative D call TRBD1 (5 bases). This CDR3 contains 14 residues. The V and J ends lost 11 bases and 3 bases respectively, with 18 bases between them. CDR1 SNHLY and CDR2 FYNNEI come from the germline V gene. Here the CDR3 DNA reads TGTGCCTGCAACAGGCGTTCGTCGACAGATACGCAGTATTTT. This codes for CACNRRSSTDTQYF.

This clonotype occurred a few times. The rearrangement links TRBV18 to TRBJ2-2, with 13 bases lining up with TRBD2. Germline V gives CDR1 KGHSH, CDR2 LQKENI. The length of the CDR3 is 16 residues. V gave up 4 bases and J gave up 5 bases; unmatched junction bases: 4. This CDR3 is CASSRTSGSITGELFF. In DNA, the CDR3 is TGTGCCAGCTCACGGACTAGCGGGAGTATAACCGGGGAGCTGTTTTTT.

This clonotype was detected ten times or more. The genes are TRBV29-1 and TRBJ2-7; D remains unclear. The CDR3 covers 13 residues. The V end was cut by 2 bases, the J end by 1 base, with 9 bases between. Germline V gene data show CDR1 as SQVTM and CDR2 as ANQGSEA. The chain's CDR3 is CSVESATSYEQYF. CDR3 DNA sequence: TGCAGCGTTGAATCGGCCACTTCCTACGAGCAGTACTTC.

This clonotype was observed at least ten times. The CDR3 does not end in the conserved phenylalanine or tryptophan, so this is likely a read error. The chain is built from TRBV5-5 and TRBJ2-4; TRBD1 agrees at 10 bases. This CDR3 spans 15 amino acids. CDR1 is SGHKS and CDR2 is YYEKEE in the germline V gene (reference sequence). Unmatched junction bases numbered 1, after V lost 4 bases and J lost 0 bases. The CDR3 reads CASSGTGVAKNIQYL. CDR3 nucleotide sequence: TGTGCCAGCAGCGGGACAGGGGTAGCCAAAAACATTCAGTACTTA.

This clonotype was counted a few times. The chain uses TRBV3-1 and TRBJ2-1; 11 bases agree with TRBD2. Germline loops: CDR1 LGHDT, CDR2 YNNKEL (reference sequence). V lost 1 base, J lost 2 bases, and 13 bases stayed unmatched. CDR3 length equals 20 residues. The CDR3: CASSQAPPGLAANTYNEQFF. The CDR3 nucleotides read TGTGCCAGCAGCCAAGCCCCCCCGGGACTAGCGGCAAATACCTACAATGAGCAGTTCTTC.

This clonotype was seen many times. The J gene is TRBJ2-1, the V gene TRBV29-1; D unresolved. The CDR3 is 14 amino acids. Trimming removed 2 bases from V and 7 bases from J, with 15 bases in between. Germline V lookup: CDR1 SQVTM, CDR2 ANQGSEA. The CDR3 is CSVERSHLGNEQFF. In nucleotides, the CDR3 is TGCAGCGTTGAAAGGTCTCACCTTGGAAATGAGCAGTTCTTC.

This clonotype was detected only a few times. The chain links TRBV20-1 to TRBJ2-2, with TRBD1 matching 7 bases. The CDR3 sequence is 18 residues long. V shed 6 bases and J 3 bases; nucleotides not matched to a gene: 19. Germline assignment: CDR1 DFQATT and CDR2 SNEGSKA (reference sequence). CDR3 bases: TGCAGTGCCCGCCCCCTTTTCGACAGGGCGGAGTACACCGGGGAGCTGTTTTTT. Translating gives CSARPLFDRAEYTGELFF.

J is TRBJ2-2 and V is TRBV10-2, with a weak D call TRBD2 (6 bases). CDR3 length equals 17 residues. Germline V CDR1 and CDR2: WSHSY, SAAADI. V lost 4 bases and J 4 bases, leaving 19 bases between the germline ends. This CDR3 is CASSVVSGTSFTGELFF. CDR3 nucleotide sequence: TGCGCCAGCAGTGTGGTTAGCGGAACGTCGTTCACCGGGGAGCTGTTTTTT.

This clonotype was observed a few times. The chain has TRBV7-9 and TRBJ2-5; D is ambiguous. This CDR3 contains 16 residues. The ends were cut back, 8 bases at V and 1 base at J, with 20 bases in the middle. Germline V gene lookup returns CDR1 SEHNR and CDR2 FQNEAQ (reference sequence). The DNA for the CDR3 is TGTGCCAGCCGCGCAGGTTTCCCAAGTAGCCAAGAGACCCAGTACTTC. Translating it yields CASRAGFPSSQETQYF.

This clonotype was seen repeatedly, ten times or more. The chain recombines TRBV18 with TRBJ2-1; no clear D. Germline CDR1 reads KGHSH; CDR2 reads LQKENI. V was trimmed by 2 bases and J by 9 bases, leaving 11 bases between them. The CDR3 totals 13 residues. CDR3 sequence reads: CASSPGIWPEQFF. CDR3 sequence (DNA): TGTGCCAGCTCACCAGGCATCTGGCCTGAGCAGTTCTTC. The full variable domain, rest sourced from reference TRBV18 and TRBJ2-1, is NAGVMQNPRHLVRRRGQEARLRCSPMKGHSHVYWYRQLPEEGLKFMVYLQKENIIDESGMPKERFSAEFPKEGPSILRIQQVVRGDSAAYFCASSPGIWPEQFFGPGTRLTVL.

The rearrangement joins TRBV18 to TRBJ1-6; perhaps TRBD1 as D (5 bases). The germline CDR1 and CDR2 sequences are KGHSH and LQKENI. V was pared by 2 bases and J by 7 bases, with 12 bases between. The CDR3 totals 15 residues. CDR3 nucleotide sequence: TGTGCCAGCTCACCAGGGGGTCGTGAGAATTCACCCCTCCACTTT. Translation: CASSPGGRENSPLHF.

V and J are TRBV9 and TRBJ1-1; 7 bases are shared with TRBD1. The CDR3 sequence is 14 residues long. CDR1 and CDR2 from the germline V gene are SGDLS and YYNGEE. Trimming at V came to 3 bases and at J to 6 bases, leaving 8 bases not matched to a gene. The CDR3 sequence: CASSATGATAEAFF. Written as DNA, the CDR3 is TGTGCCAGCAGCGCAACAGGGGCTACTGCTGAAGCTTTCTTT. Complete variable domain (other parts from reference TRBV9 and TRBJ1-1): DSGVTQTPKHLITATGQRVTLRCSPRSGDLSVYWYQQSLDQGLQFLIQYYNGEERAKGNILERFSAQQFPDLHSELNLSSLELGDSALYFCASSATGATAEAFFGQGTRLTVV.

At least ten counts were recorded for this clonotype. The chain is built from TRBV6-1 and TRBJ1-1; a weak D match, TRBD1 (5 bases). V dropped 5 bases and J dropped 1 base, with 17 bases sitting between them. Germline loops: CDR1 MNHNS, CDR2 SASEGT. This CDR3 is built from 16 residues. CDR3 bases: TGTGCCAGCAGTCCCCTCTCACTTACAGGGAACACTGAAGCTTTCTTT. It yields the protein CASSPLSLTGNTEAFF.

This chain links TRBV9 with TRBJ2-3; TRBD2 aligns across 8 bases. Trimming took 0 bases from V and 5 from J; bases not matched to a gene: 5. Germline loops: CDR1 SGDLS, CDR2 YYNGEE. The CDR3 totals 15 residues. The CDR3 loop reads CASSVAGGPIDTQYF. The DNA of the CDR3 is TGTGCCAGCAGCGTAGCGGGAGGGCCCATAGATACGCAGTATTTT.

This clonotype was counted many times. This chain links TRBV21-1 with TRBJ2-7; TRBD1, the table's D call, was not compared with the DNA. TRBV21-1 is a recognized pseudogene. The length of the CDR3 is 13 residues. The CDR3 sequence is CASSKNTTGKQYF. In DNA form, the CDR3 reads TGTGCCAGCAGCAAGAACACGACAGGGAAGCAGTACTTC.

V is TRBV5-1 and J is TRBJ2-5, with TRBD1 matching 9 bases. After removal of 3 bases from V and 5 bases from J, the junction contained 11 bases not matched to a gene. This CDR3 contains 16 residues. Germline V lookup: CDR1 SGHRS, CDR2 YFSETQ. The CDR3 is CASSWGPGQGGETQYF. CDR3 DNA sequence: TGCGCCAGCAGCTGGGGCCCGGGACAGGGAGGGGAGACCCAGTACTTC.

This clonotype was counted between two and nine times. The genes are TRBV2 and TRBJ2-1; 11 bases agree with TRBD2. Germline V gives CDR1 SNHLY, CDR2 FYNNEI. Trimming cost V 3 bases and J 1 base; bases outside gene matches: 8. The CDR3 runs 18 residues. CDR3 nucleotides: TGTGCCAGCAGTGACCTAGTACTAGCGGGAGTTTCCTACAATGAGCAGTTCTTC. It encodes CASSDLVLAGVSYNEQFF.

This clonotype was recorded many times. V and J are TRBV29-1 and TRBJ1-2, with D unresolved. The V end was cut by 3 bases, the J end by 6 bases, with 14 bases between. CDR1 SQVTM and CDR2 ANQGSEA come from the germline V gene. CDR3 size: 13 residues. DNA of the CDR3: TGCAGCGTTGATCGGGCAGGCCTGGATGGCTACACCTTC. It specifies CSVDRAGLDGYTF.

Ten or more counts support this clonotype. This chain uses TRBV4-2 with TRBJ2-1; D unclear. Germline CDR1 is LGHNA and CDR2 is YNFKEQ. There are 14 residues in the CDR3. V dropped 0 bases and J dropped 3 bases, with 6 bases sitting between them. In DNA form, the CDR3 reads TGTGCCAGCAGCCAAGATGCCCTCTACAATGAGCAGTTCTTC. This translates into CASSQDALYNEQFF.

This clonotype showed up many times. The rearrangement uses TRBV5-1 and TRBJ2-3; no definite D call. Between the trimmed V and J ends, which lost 7 bases and 6 bases, there was a span of 12 bases. This CDR3 comprises 12 residues. Germline CDR1 SGHRS, CDR2 YFSETQ. The chain's CDR3 is CASSIGSDTQYF. Here the CDR3 DNA reads TGCGCCAGCTCTATCGGGTCGGATACGCAGTATTTT.